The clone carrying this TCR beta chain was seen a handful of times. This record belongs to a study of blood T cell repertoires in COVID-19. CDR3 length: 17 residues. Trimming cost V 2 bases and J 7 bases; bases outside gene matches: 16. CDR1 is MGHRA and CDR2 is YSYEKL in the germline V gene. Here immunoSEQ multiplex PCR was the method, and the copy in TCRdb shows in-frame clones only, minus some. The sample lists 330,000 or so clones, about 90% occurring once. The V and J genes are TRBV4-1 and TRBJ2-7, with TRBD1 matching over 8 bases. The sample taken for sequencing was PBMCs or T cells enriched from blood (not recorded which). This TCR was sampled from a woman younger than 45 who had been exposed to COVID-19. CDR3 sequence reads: CASSQYPEGDRIQEQYF. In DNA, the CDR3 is TGCGCCAGCAGCCAATATCCTGAGGGGGACAGGATTCAAGAGCAGTACTTC.